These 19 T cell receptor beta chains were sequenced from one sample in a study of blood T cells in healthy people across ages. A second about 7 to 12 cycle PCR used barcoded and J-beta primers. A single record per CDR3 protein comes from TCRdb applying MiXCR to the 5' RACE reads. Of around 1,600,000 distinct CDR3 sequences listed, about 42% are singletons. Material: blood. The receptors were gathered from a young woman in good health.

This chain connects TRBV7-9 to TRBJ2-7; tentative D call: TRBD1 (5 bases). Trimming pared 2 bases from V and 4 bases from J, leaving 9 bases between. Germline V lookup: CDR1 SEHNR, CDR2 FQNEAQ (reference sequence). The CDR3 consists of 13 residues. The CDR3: CASSLPQGYEQYF. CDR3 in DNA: TGTGCCAGCAGCTTACCCCAGGGATACGAGCAGTACTTC.

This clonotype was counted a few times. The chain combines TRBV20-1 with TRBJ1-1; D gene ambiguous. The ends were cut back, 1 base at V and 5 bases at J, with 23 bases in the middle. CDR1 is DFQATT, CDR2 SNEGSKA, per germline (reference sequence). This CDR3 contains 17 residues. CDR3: CSARAGDAGLIGTEAFF. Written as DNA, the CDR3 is TGCAGTGCTAGAGCAGGTGACGCAGGTTTAATTGGGACTGAAGCTTTCTTT.

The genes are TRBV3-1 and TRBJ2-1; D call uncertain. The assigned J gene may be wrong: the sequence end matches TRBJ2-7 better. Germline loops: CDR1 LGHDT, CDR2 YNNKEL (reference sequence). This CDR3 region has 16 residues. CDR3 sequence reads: CASSQEPRNSYNEQYF. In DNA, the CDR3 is TGTGCCAGCAGCCAAGAACCCAGGAACTCCTACAATGAGCAGTACTTC.

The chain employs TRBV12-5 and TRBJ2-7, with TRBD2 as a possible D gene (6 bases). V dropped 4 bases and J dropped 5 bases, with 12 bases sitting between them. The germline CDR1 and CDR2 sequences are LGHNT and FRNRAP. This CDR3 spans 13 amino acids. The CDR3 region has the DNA TGTGCTAGTGGTTGGTGGGGCGGGAACGAGCAGTACTTC. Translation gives CASGWWGGNEQYF.

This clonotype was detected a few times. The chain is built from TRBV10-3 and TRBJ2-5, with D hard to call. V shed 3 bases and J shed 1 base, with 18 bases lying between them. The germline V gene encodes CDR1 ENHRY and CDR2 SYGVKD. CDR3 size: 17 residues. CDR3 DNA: TGTGCCATCAGTGACCCCTCCCGCGGAGACGCCCAAGAGACCCAGTACTTC. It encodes CAISDPSRGDAQETQYF.

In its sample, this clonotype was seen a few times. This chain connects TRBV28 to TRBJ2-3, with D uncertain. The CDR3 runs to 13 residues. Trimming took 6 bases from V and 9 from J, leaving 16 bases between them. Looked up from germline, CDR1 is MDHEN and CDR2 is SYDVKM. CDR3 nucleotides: TGTGCCAGCAGGTTGACTCTCCTTGGGACGCAGTATTTT. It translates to CASRLTLLGTQYF.

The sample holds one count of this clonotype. The CDR3 DNA reads TGCGCCAGCAGCCACTACCGCCATGAGCAGTTCTTC. It codes for CASSHYRHEQFF. The V gene is TRBV4-1, the J gene TRBJ2-1; no definite D call. This CDR3 has 12 amino acids. Deletions cut 3 bases from V and 8 bases from J, with 8 bases between. Germline V lookup: CDR1 MGHRA, CDR2 YSYEKL.

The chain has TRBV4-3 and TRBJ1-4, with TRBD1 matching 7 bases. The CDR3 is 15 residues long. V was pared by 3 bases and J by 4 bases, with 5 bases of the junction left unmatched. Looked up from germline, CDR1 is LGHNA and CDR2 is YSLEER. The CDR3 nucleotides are TGCGCCAGCAGCCAGGGGGGACAGATTAATGAAAAACTGTTTTTT. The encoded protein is CASSQGGQINEKLFF.

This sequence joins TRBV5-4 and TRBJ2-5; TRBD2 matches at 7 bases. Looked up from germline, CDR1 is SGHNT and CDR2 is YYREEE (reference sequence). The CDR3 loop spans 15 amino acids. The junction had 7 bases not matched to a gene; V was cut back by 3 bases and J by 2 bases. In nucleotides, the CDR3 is TGTGCCAGCAGCTCACCGGGACTACTACAAGAGACCCAGTACTTC. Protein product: CASSSPGLLQETQYF.

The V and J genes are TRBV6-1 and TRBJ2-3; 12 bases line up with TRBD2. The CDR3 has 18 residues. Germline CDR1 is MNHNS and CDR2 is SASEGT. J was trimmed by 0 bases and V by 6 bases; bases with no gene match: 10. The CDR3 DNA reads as TGTGCCAGCAGACCACTAGCGGGGGGCCGAATTAGCACAGATACGCAGTATTTT. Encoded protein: CASRPLAGGRISTDTQYF.

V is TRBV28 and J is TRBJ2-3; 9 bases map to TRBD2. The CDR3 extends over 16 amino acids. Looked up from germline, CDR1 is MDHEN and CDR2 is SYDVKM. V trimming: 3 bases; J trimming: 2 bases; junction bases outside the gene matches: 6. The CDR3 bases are TGTGCCAGCAGTTTCGCAGCGGGAGGAATCACAGATACGCAGTATTTT. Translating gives CASSFAAGGITDTQYF.

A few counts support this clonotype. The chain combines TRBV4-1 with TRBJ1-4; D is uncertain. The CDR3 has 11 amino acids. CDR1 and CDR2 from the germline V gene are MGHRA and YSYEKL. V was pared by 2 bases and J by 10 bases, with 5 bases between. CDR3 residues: CASSQSGKLFF. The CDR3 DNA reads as TGCGCCAGCAGCCAATCTGGAAAACTGTTTTTT.

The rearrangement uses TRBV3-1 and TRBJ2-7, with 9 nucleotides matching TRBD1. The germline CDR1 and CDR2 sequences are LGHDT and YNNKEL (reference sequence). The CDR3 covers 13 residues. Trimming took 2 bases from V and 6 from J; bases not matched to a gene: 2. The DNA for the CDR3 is TGTGCCAGCAGCCAACAGACAGGGGGCGAGCAGTACTTC. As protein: CASSQQTGGEQYF.

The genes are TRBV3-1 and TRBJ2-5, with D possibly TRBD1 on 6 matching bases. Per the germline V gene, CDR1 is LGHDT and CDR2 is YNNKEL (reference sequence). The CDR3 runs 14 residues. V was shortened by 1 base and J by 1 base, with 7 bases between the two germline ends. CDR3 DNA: TGTGCCAGCAGCCAAGGGACAGTCCAAGAGACCCAGTACTTC. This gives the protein CASSQGTVQETQYF.

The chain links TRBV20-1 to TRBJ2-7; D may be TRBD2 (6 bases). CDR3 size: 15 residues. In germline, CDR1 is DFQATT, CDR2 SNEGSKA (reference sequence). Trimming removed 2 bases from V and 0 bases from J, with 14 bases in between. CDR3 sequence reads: CSARPRSGISYEQYF. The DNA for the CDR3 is TGCAGTGCTAGACCCCGTAGCGGTATCTCCTACGAGCAGTACTTC.

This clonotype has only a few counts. CDR3 coding DNA: TGTGCCACCTCCGTAGGAGGGGGCTCCTACGAGCAGTACTTC. Its translation is CATSVGGGSYEQYF. The V gene is TRBV10-3, the J gene TRBJ2-7; D is tentatively TRBD1 or TRBD2 (6 bases each). Germline assignment: CDR1 ENHRY and CDR2 SYGVKD. The length of the CDR3 is 14 residues. Trimming removed 10 bases from V and 0 bases from J, with 16 bases in between.

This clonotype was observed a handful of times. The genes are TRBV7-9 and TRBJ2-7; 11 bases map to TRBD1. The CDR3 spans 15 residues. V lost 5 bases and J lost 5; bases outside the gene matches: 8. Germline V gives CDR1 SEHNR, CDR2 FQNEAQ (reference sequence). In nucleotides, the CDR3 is TGTGCCAGCAGCCCAACCGGGACAGGGGGAAACGAGCAGTACTTC. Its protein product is CASSPTGTGGNEQYF.

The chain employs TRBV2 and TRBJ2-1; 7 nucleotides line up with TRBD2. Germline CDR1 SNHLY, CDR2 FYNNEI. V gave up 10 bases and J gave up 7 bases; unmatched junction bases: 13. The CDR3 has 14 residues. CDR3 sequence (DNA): TGTGCCAAGCAGGGACGAGCGGGGAATAATGAGCAGTTCTTC. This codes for CAKQGRAGNNEQFF.

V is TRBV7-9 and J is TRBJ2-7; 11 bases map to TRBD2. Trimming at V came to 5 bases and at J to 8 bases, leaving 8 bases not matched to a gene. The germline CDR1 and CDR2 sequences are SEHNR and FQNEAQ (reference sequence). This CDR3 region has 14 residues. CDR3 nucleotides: TGTGCCAGCAGCCGGGGACTAGCGGTTACACAGCAGTACTTC. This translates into CASSRGLAVTQQYF.